This record looks at one TCR beta chain sequence and its context. This clone was counted between two and nine times. The antigen it recognizes is unknown. One base away there is no much larger clone; base qualities are not given. CDR1 LNHDA and CDR2 SQIVND are derived from the germline V gene (reference sequence). V has 3 bases trimmed and J has 7 bases trimmed; junction bases matching no gene number 7. There are 15 amino acids in the CDR3, from cysteine to phenylalanine inclusive. Only the CDR3 region is kept as DNA, spanning 45 bases read in frame from base 1. This sample is drawn from a study of T cells in placental villitis. Background for the entire study: Placental TCR-beta repertoires were compared across villitis of unknown etiology, gestational-age-matched unaffected controls, and infectious villitis in order to test an allograft-versus-infection hypothesis. Study-wide conclusions, independent of this receptor: With bulk tissue sequencing, helper, regulatory or cytotoxic T cells could not be distinguished, nor could maternal versus fetal T cells, and gamma-delta receptors were excluded. Higher CMV-specific clone frequencies were found in infectious CMV cases than in villitis of unknown etiology (roughly 0.012 vs 0.00092), and no difference in CMV-specific clone frequencies was seen between villitis of unknown etiology and controls. Paraffin blocks contained small amounts of decidua, so some captured T cells, especially in controls, may have been decidual rather than villous infiltrates.

Five infectious villitis placentae were included, four with confirmed cytomegalovirus and one with Toxoplasma gondii, and were not matched to other groups. Mothers with infectious villitis were younger, had smaller fetuses, and delivered preterm or experienced intrauterine demise in a couple of cases. After delivery, placentae were collected and subjected to gross and histological evaluation prior to the selection of archival tissue. Five 10-micron scrolls were cut from each FFPE block, and DNA was isolated using the AllPrep DNA/RNA FFPE Tissue kit. NanoDrop was used to check DNA concentration and purity, and a Bioanalyzer was used to assess RNA quality. TCR-beta CDR3 regions were amplified from genomic DNA with the immunoSEQ v4 bias-controlled multiplex PCR assay, run blinded to group allocation. To estimate the quantities of nucleated cells and T cells in each sample, reference gene primers were included together with the TCR-beta primers. Sequencing of the libraries was performed on an Illumina MiSeq with a 100-cycle paired-end protocol. Turning to the authors' computational methods: The immunoSEQ Analyzer software was used to calculate diversity and richness, with richness measured by iChao1 and clonality based on Pielou evenness and Shannon diversity (range 0-1, where higher values mean less diversity). CDR3 amino acid sequences together with their V/J genes were searched in VDJdb for CMV, EBV and influenza A specificities using confidence 3 and substitution 2. The Morisita-Horn index was used to assess TCR-beta amino acid clonotype overlap between villitis of unknown etiology, infectious villitis and control repertoires. The source is immuneACCESS, and TCRdb retained only in-frame sequences with V and J called. Part of the clones is not carried over; for the studies checked, unresolved V genes explain less than half of this, and the remainder is unexplained. V and J calls and clone size come straight from that table; D and trimming were deduced from the DNA. This sample gives about 2,600 clones in total; 75% to 90% of them show up just once. The ten largest clonotypes hold 48% of the sample.

Sample: placental tissue containing maternal and fetal cells. The TCR sequence derives from a human patient with infectious villitis; the placental T cells may come from both mother and fetus. The chain employs TRBV19 and TRBJ2-1, and 9 bases in between align with TRBD2. Read as DNA, the sequence is TGTGCCAGTAGTATTTTAGGCGGGGGGGAAAATGAGCAGTTCTTC. It translates as CASSILGGGENEQFF.